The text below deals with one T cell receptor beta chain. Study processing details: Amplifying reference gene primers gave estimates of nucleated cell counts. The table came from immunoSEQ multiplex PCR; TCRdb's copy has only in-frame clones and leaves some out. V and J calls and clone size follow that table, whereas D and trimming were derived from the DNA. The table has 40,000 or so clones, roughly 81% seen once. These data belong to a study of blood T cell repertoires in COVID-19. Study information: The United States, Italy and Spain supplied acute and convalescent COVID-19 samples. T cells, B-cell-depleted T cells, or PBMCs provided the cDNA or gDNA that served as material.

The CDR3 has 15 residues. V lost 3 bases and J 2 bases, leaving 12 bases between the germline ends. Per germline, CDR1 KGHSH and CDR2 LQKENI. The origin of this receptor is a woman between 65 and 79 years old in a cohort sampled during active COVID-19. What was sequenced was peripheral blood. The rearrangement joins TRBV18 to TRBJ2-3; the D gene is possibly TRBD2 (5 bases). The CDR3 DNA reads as TGTGCCAGCTCACCCGAGGGTCCAAACACAGATACGCAGTATTTT. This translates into CASSPEGPNTDTQYF. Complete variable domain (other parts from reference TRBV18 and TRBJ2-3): NAGVMQNPRHLVRRRGQEARLRCSPMKGHSHVYWYRQLPEEGLKFMVYLQKENIIDESGMPKERFSAEFPKEGPSILRIQQVVRGDSAAYFCASSPEGPNTDTQYFGPGTRLTVL.